The source of this T cell receptor (beta chain) is a study of blood T cell repertoires in COVID-19. Study summary: Whether acute or convalescent, the COVID-19 samples came from the United States, Italy and Spain. PBMCs, B-cell-depleted T cells, or T cells were the source of the cDNA or gDNA that made up the material.

The CDR3 length is 14 residues. Trimming took 0 bases from V and 7 from J, leaving 10 bases between them. CDR1 and CDR2 from the germline V gene are PRHDT and FYEKMQ (reference sequence). Original handling: It was from reference gene primer amplification that nucleated cell counts were estimated. Profiling relied on immunoSEQ multiplex PCR, and the TCRdb table lists in-frame clones only, not all of them. V and J calls and clone size are those listed in that table; D and trimming were worked out from the DNA. The table has about 170,000 clones, about four fifths seen once; the top ten hold about a tenth.

The source is a man between 65 and 79 years old with active or convalescent COVID-19. This chain connects TRBV13 to TRBJ1-5, with a weak D call TRBD1 (6 bases). Sequencing was carried out using peripheral blood. The DNA of the CDR3 is TGTGCCAGCAGCTTAGGGGGGGCGAGGCAGCCCCAGCATTTT. It encodes CASSLGGARQPQHF.